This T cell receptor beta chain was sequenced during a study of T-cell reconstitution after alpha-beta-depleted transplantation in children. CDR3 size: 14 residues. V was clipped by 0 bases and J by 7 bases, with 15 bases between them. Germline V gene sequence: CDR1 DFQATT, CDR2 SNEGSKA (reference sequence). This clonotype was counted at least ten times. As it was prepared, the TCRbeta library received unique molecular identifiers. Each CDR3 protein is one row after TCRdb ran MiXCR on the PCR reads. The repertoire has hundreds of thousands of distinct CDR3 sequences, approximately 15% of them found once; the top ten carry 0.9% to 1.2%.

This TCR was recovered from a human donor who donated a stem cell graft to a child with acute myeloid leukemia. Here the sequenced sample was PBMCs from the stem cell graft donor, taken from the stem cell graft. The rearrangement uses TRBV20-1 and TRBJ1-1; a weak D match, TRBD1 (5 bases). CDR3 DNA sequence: TGCAGTGCTAGAGAGGGGGGAGTGCTGGGTGAAGCTTTCTTT. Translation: CSAREGGVLGEAFF.